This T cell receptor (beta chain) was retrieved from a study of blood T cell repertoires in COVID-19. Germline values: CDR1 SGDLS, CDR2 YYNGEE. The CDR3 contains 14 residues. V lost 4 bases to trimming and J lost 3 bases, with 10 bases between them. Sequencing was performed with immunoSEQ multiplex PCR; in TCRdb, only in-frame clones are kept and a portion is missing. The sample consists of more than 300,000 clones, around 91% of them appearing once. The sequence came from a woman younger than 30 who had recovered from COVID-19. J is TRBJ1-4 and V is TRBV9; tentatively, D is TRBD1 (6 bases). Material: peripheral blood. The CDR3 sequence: CASSSGHPNEKLFF. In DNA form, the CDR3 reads TGTGCCAGCAGCTCGGGACACCCTAATGAAAAACTGTTTTTT.